The text below deals with one T cell receptor (beta chain). The authors' processing: Using reference gene primer amplification, nucleated cell counts were estimated. TCRdb's table, derived via immunoSEQ multiplex PCR, lists solely in-frame clones and lacks some. The V and J calls and clone size were taken over from that table, and D and trimming were inferred from the DNA. The sample has about 170,000 clones, about nine tenths seen once. The data stem from a study of blood T cell repertoires in COVID-19. Study information: T cells, B-cell-depleted T cells, or PBMCs supplied cDNA or gDNA.

The germline CDR1 and CDR2 sequences are MNHEY and SMNVEV (reference sequence). The length of the CDR3 is 19 residues. V lost 0 bases, J lost 5 bases, and 10 bases stayed unmatched. The clonotype comes from a young man with COVID-19, enrolled during active disease. The specimen sequenced was peripheral blood. The J gene is TRBJ2-2, the V gene TRBV27, with TRBD2 identical over 12 bases. CDR3 protein: CASSLSSLLAGGGTGELFF. The CDR3, as DNA: TGTGCCAGCAGTTTATCCTCCCTACTAGCGGGAGGTGGTACCGGGGAGCTGTTTTTT.